Below, 27 T cell receptor beta chains from the same sample are listed, as sequenced in a study of cytomegalovirus exposure and HLA in healthy donors. Produced via immunoSEQ multiplex PCR; TCRdb's table is partial and in-frame only. This table holds 200,000 to 250,000 clones, 87% found once. The sample consisted of PBMCs. Receptors originate from a man younger than 35 in good health and CMV-seronegative.

This chain connects TRBV6-1 to TRBJ2-7; no clear D gene. The CDR3 covers 14 residues. Trimming stripped 7 bases from V and 3 bases from J, with 16 bases between. CDR1 MNHNS and CDR2 SASEGT come from the germline V gene. CDR3 in amino acids: CASISQPGVYEQYF. The CDR3 nucleotides are TGTGCCAGCATATCCCAGCCAGGCGTCTACGAGCAGTACTTC.

The chain links TRBV30 to TRBJ1-4; D not resolved. The V end was cut by 3 bases, the J end by 10 bases, with 9 bases between. Germline V CDR1 and CDR2: GTSNPN, SVGIG (reference sequence). CDR3 length: 11 residues. The CDR3 is CAWSLRGKLFF. Here the CDR3 DNA reads TGTGCCTGGAGCCTCCGAGGAAAACTGTTTTTT.

The chain links TRBV6-1 to TRBJ2-2, with 7 positions matching TRBD1. There are 15 residues in the CDR3. Trimming at V came to 5 bases and at J to 0 bases, leaving 3 bases not matched to a gene. CDR1 and CDR2 from the germline V gene are MNHNS and SASEGT. This CDR3 is CASSSGTANTGELFF. Written as DNA, the CDR3 is TGTGCCAGCAGTTCCGGGACAGCGAACACCGGGGAGCTGTTTTTT.

This clone occurred a few times. V is TRBV28 and J is TRBJ1-2; 7 bases match TRBD1. The germline V gene has CDR1 MDHEN and CDR2 SYDVKM. There are 13 residues in the CDR3. With 5 bases clipped from V and 7 bases from J, the junction kept 7 bases outside the gene matches. The CDR3 DNA is TGTGCCAGCAGTACCACAGGGGCGGCTGGCTACACCTTC. Translated: CASSTTGAAGYTF.

V and J are TRBV30 and TRBJ1-5; D is perhaps TRBD1 (6 bases). The CDR3 is 13 amino acids. V lost 1 base to trimming and J lost 6 bases, with 10 bases between them. The V gene's germline CDR1 is GTSNPN and CDR2 SVGIG (reference sequence). CDR3 protein: CAWSGAGAQPQHF. CDR3 DNA sequence: TGTGCCTGGAGTGGGGCGGGGGCTCAGCCCCAGCATTTT.

The count of this clone is one. The V gene is TRBV7-8, the J gene TRBJ2-2; D gene unclear. The CDR3 contains 16 residues. The germline V and J ends were trimmed by 5 bases and 0 bases, with 13 bases remaining between them. Looked up from germline, CDR1 is SGHVS and CDR2 is FQNEAQ. DNA for the CDR3: TGTGCCAGCAGCCCCCTTGGAGTCGCGAACACCGGGGAGCTGTTTTTT. Translated, it gives CASSPLGVANTGELFF.

V and J are TRBV28 and TRBJ2-5; 7 nucleotides align to TRBD1. J lost 1 base, V lost 4 bases, and 6 bases had no gene match. This CDR3 contains 15 residues. Germline CDR1 is MDHEN and CDR2 is SYDVKM. CDR3 DNA: TGTGCCAGCAGTTCCCAGGCAGGGGGCCAAGAGACCCAGTACTTC. This translates into CASSSQAGGQETQYF. Complete variable domain (other parts from reference TRBV28 and TRBJ2-5): DVKVTQSSRYLVKRTGEKVFLECVQDMDHENMFWYRQDPGLGLRLIYFSYDVKMKEKGDIPEGYSVSREKKERFSLILESASTNQTSMYLCASSSQAGGQETQYFGPGTRLLVL.

The chain carries TRBV10-1 and TRBJ1-3; D is perhaps TRBD1 (6 bases). Germline assignment: CDR1 WNHNN and CDR2 SYGVQD (reference sequence). The CDR3 sequence is 12 residues long. Between the trimmed V and J ends, which lost 8 bases and 1 base, there was a span of 6 bases. The CDR3 sequence is CASQGSGNTIYF. The CDR3 DNA sequence: TGCGCCAGCCAGGGGTCTGGAAACACCATATATTTT.

V gene TRBV28 combines with J gene TRBJ2-5, with 8 bases aligning to TRBD1. Per germline, CDR1 MDHEN and CDR2 SYDVKM. The CDR3 is 15 amino acids. The junction had 10 bases not matched to a gene; V was cut back by 5 bases and J by 5 bases. This CDR3 is CASSTQGAGWETQYF. The CDR3 DNA sequence: TGTGCCAGCAGTACGCAGGGGGCGGGTTGGGAGACCCAGTACTTC.

CDR3 sequence: CASGGPYNEQFF. The CDR3 DNA reads TGTGCCAGCGGTGGGCCCTACAATGAGCAGTTCTTC. The chain carries TRBV6-1 and TRBJ2-1; no definite D call. V lost 8 bases and J lost 2, with 7 bases in between. CDR3 size: 12 residues. CDR1 is MNHNS, CDR2 SASEGT, per germline.

The rearrangement uses TRBV4-2 and TRBJ1-3, with unresolved D. The CDR3 is made up of 13 amino acids. The V end was cut by 0 bases, the J end by 4 bases, with 4 bases between. Germline V lookup: CDR1 LGHNA, CDR2 YNFKEQ. CDR3 nucleotide sequence: TGTGCCAGCAGCCAAGATCCGGGAAACACCATATATTTT. It is translated as CASSQDPGNTIYF.

The J gene is TRBJ2-3, the V gene TRBV19; weak D call: TRBD2 (6 bases). CDR3 length: 16 residues. Trimming cost V 5 bases and J 5 bases, with 20 bases left between them. Germline V gene lookup returns CDR1 LNHDA and CDR2 SQIVND (reference sequence). CDR3 nucleotide sequence: TGTGCCAGTAGTGGTGCAGGCGGGACCTACGGAGATACGCAGTATTTT. This sequence encodes CASSGAGGTYGDTQYF.

V is TRBV6-4 and J is TRBJ1-3; D gene unclear. Germline assignment: CDR1 MRHNA and CDR2 SNTAGT. This CDR3 is built from 14 residues. V was shortened by 3 bases and J by 4 bases, with 10 bases between the two germline ends. CDR3 protein: CASSERRSGNTIYF. The CDR3, as DNA: TGTGCCAGCAGTGAGAGGAGATCCGGAAACACCATATATTTT.

This clone was detected once. The V and J genes are TRBV27 and TRBJ2-7; D is perhaps TRBD1 (5 bases). V lost 1 base and J lost 7, with 14 bases in between. CDR1 MNHEY and CDR2 SMNVEV come from the germline V gene (reference sequence). CDR3 length: 14 residues. CDR3 sequence reads: CASSLLAGLGEQYF. CDR3 coding DNA: TGTGCCAGCAGTTTATTAGCAGGGCTGGGTGAGCAGTACTTC.

The CDR3 sequence: CASSPGLLGGGTYGYTF. CDR3 DNA sequence: TGTGCCAGCAGCCCCGGGTTGCTCGGGGGGGGTACCTATGGCTACACCTTC. The V gene is TRBV5-4, the J gene TRBJ1-2; D perhaps matches TRBD1 (5 bases). Trimming removed 4 bases at V and 4 bases at J, with 23 bases between. The CDR3 sequence is 17 residues long. Germline assignment: CDR1 SGHNT and CDR2 YYREEE (reference sequence). Full variable domain (missing parts from reference TRBV5-4 and TRBJ1-2): ETGVTQSPTHLIKTRGQQVTLRCSSQSGHNTVSWYQQALGQGPQFIFQYYREEENGRGNFPPRFSGLQFPNYSSELNVNALELDDSALYLCASSPGLLGGGTYGYTFGSGTRLTVV.

The gene calls are TRBV27 and TRBJ2-7, with 9 bases fitting TRBD2. After removal of 5 bases from V and 7 bases from J, the junction contained 6 bases not matched to a gene. From germline, CDR1 is MNHEY and CDR2 SMNVEV (reference sequence). CDR3 length: 13 residues. CDR3 amino acids: CASSPAGGPEQYF. The CDR3 DNA sequence: TGTGCCAGCAGTCCCGCGGGGGGGCCTGAGCAGTACTTC.

This clone was recorded once. CDR3 region: CASSPSGSEEQYF. CDR3 DNA: TGTGCCAGCAGCCCTAGCGGGAGTGAGGAGCAGTACTTC. The chain has TRBV7-2 and TRBJ2-7; TRBD2 matches 10 bases. Germline lookup yields CDR1 SGHTA and CDR2 FQGNSA. The CDR3 is 13 amino acids. V dropped 5 bases and J dropped 7; count of bases not matched to a gene: 5.

The CDR3 loop reads CAWGRGDYGYTF. CDR3 nucleotide sequence: TGTGCCTGGGGGCGGGGGGACTATGGCTACACCTTC. This chain uses TRBV30 with TRBJ1-2, with a weak D call TRBD1 (5 bases). The CDR3 runs to 12 residues. Germline loops: CDR1 GTSNPN, CDR2 SVGIG (reference sequence). The V gene lost 5 bases and the J gene lost 3 bases, with 10 bases spanning the gap.

The chain is built from TRBV4-1 and TRBJ2-1; maybe TRBD2 (6 bases). Germline assignment: CDR1 MGHRA and CDR2 YSYEKL. This CDR3 spans 14 amino acids. The V end lost 2 bases, the J end lost 7 bases, and 12 bases lay between the germline ends. The DNA of the CDR3 is TGCGCCAGCAGCCAACGTGCTCGGGGGAATGAGCAGTTCTTC. Its translation: CASSQRARGNEQFF.

The chain couples TRBV18 to TRBJ1-2; D is perhaps TRBD1 (5 bases). Trimming removed 3 bases from V and 4 bases from J, with 15 bases in between. Germline-derived CDR1 and CDR2 are KGHSH and LQKENI. The CDR3 has 15 residues. This CDR3 is CASSPFREVGYGYTF. The CDR3 DNA reads as TGTGCCAGCTCACCCTTCAGGGAAGTCGGCTATGGCTACACCTTC.

The chain recombines TRBV28 with TRBJ2-7; the match to TRBD1 covers 7 bases. Germline CDR1 is MDHEN and CDR2 is SYDVKM. The junction had 6 bases not matched to a gene; V was cut back by 10 bases and J by 3 bases. This CDR3 is built from 12 residues. The CDR3 is CATTGAVYEQYF. CDR3 coding DNA: TGTGCCACCACAGGGGCTGTCTACGAGCAGTACTTC.

This chain uses TRBV7-3 with TRBJ2-1; 8 bases are shared with TRBD2. V gave up 3 bases and J gave up 0 bases; unmatched junction bases: 4. The germline V gene has CDR1 SGHTA and CDR2 FQGTGA. This CDR3 spans 16 amino acids. The CDR3 coding sequence is TGTGCCAGCAGCTTGAGCGGGAGAAGCTCCTACAATGAGCAGTTCTTC. It yields the protein CASSLSGRSSYNEQFF.

This chain joins TRBV12-5 and TRBJ1-1; D not resolved. The V gene's germline CDR1 is LGHNT and CDR2 FRNRAP. This CDR3 is built from 16 residues. Trimming stripped 4 bases from V and 3 bases from J, with 18 bases between. The CDR3 DNA is TGTGCTAGTGGTTCCTCCATGCCCTCCGGGTACACTGAAGCTTTCTTT. Protein product: CASGSSMPSGYTEAFF.

The rearrangement uses TRBV6-5 and TRBJ1-1; 11 nucleotides agree with TRBD1. The germline CDR1 and CDR2 sequences are MNHEY and SVGAGI. CDR3 length: 15 amino acids. V gave up 6 bases and J gave up 7 bases; unmatched junction bases: 10. CDR3 nucleotides: TGTGCCAGCAGAATCGGGGACAGGGGGTACTTTGAAGCTTTCTTT. This translates into CASRIGDRGYFEAFF.

CDR3 nucleotides: TGTGCCAGCAGCTCCCAGGGAAACGAGCAGTACTTC. Amino acid sequence: CASSSQGNEQYF. This rearrangement joins TRBV11-2 to TRBJ2-7; D may be TRBD1 (5 bases). V dropped 4 bases and J dropped 5 bases, with 9 bases sitting between them. Germline V CDR1 and CDR2: SGHAT, FQNNGV. The CDR3 is 12 residues long.

The chain links TRBV28 to TRBJ2-3; 7 positions agree with TRBD2. The CDR3 loop spans 15 amino acids. The V gene end was trimmed by 2 bases and the J gene end by 4 bases; junction bases not matched to a gene: 6. Germline V gives CDR1 MDHEN, CDR2 SYDVKM. The CDR3 region has the DNA TGTGCCAGCAGTTTAATTCTTGGGGGGGCAGATACGCAGTATTTT. It codes for CASSLILGGADTQYF.

The chain recombines TRBV30 with TRBJ1-2; D uncertain. Trimming left V 5 bases short and J 3 bases short, with 4 bases between. The germline V gene encodes CDR1 GTSNPN and CDR2 SVGIG (reference sequence). The CDR3 totals 10 residues. Here the CDR3 reads CAWFDYGYTF. The CDR3 bases are TGTGCCTGGTTCGACTATGGCTACACCTTC.